The entry below gives a single T cell receptor (beta chain) sequence along with its context. No antigen is known for it. No much larger clone is present one base from it, and per-base qualities are unavailable. These data come from a study of blood T cell repertoires in COVID-19 (dated by TCRdb to 2020 to 2022). For the wider study: Samples from collaborators originated in the United States, Italy and Spain and spanned both the acute and convalescent phases of COVID-19. The samples were drawn from two sources: the first 160 participants of the ongoing ImmuneRACE study, and 1,200 or so subjects contributed by 6 global collaborators. The repertoires were released in a freely available public database intended as a resource for research on the immune response to SARS-CoV-2. Where available, HLA class I and class II types were taken from metadata supplied by the sample provider and were not determined by assay-based typing. Nearly every sample came with metadata listing a de-identified subject ID, COVID-19 status, age in years and sex. The material from the prospective study consisted of cDNA or gDNA derived from T cells, B-cell-depleted T cells, or PBMCs. Deeply sampled blood TCRbeta repertoires from subjects exposed to, actively infected with, or recovered from COVID-19 were included in the dataset.

The immunoSEQ Assay, a bias-controlled multiplex PCR, was used to amplify TCRbeta CDR3 regions from genomic DNA. Per the source publication's procedure: The number of nucleated cells in each sample was estimated by amplification of reference gene primers within the assay. To quantify the absolute abundance of each unique TCRbeta CDR3 rearrangement, sequence reads were collapsed and filtered. Productive Simpson clonality was computed per sample as the square root of Simpson's diversity index over productive rearrangements. Not all clones reach the TCRdb copy of this immuneACCESS table, which keeps in-frame sequences only. Checked studies attribute under half of the gap to unresolved V genes and leave the rest unexplained. V and J calls and clone size are as listed in that table; D and trimming were resolved from the DNA. Within this sample are more than 30,000 clones, with roughly 80% of them counted one time only. The ten largest account for approximately 14% of the sample.

Whole blood was collected in K2EDTA tubes by collaborating institutions according to the institutions' own protocols. For TCRbeta analysis, collaborators shipped samples in one of three forms: frozen whole blood, isolated PBMCs, or DNA extracted from either of those sample types. The study at large found these results: The quantity of clinical and demographic metadata differed by source and by participant and was supplied without curation.

Sample: peripheral blood. This clonotype was obtained from a woman aged 65 to 85 with acute or convalescent COVID-19.

The CDR3 region: CASSLTAGGSYNEQFF. The nucleotide sequence reads as follows: TGCGCCAGCAGCTTGACAGCAGGGGGCTCCTACAATGAGCAGTTCTTC. The chain couples TRBV5-1 to TRBJ2-1, with 7 junctional bases fitting TRBD1. The CDR3 goes from the cysteine to the phenylalanine over 16 residues. Only the CDR3 part of the read is kept: 48 bases, read in frame from the first base. V has 1 base trimmed and J has 0 bases trimmed; junction bases matching no gene number 4. From the germline V gene, CDR1 is SGHRS and CDR2 is YFSETQ.